This TCR beta chain came from a study of blood T cell repertoires in COVID-19 (dated by TCRdb to the early 2020s). As for the study more broadly: Samples covering the acute and convalescent phases of COVID-19 were provided by collaborators in the United States, Italy and Spain. The material from the prospective study consisted of cDNA or gDNA derived from T cells, B-cell-depleted T cells, or PBMCs. The repertoires were released in a freely available public database meant as a resource for research on the immune response to SARS-CoV-2. Samples were obtained from the ongoing ImmuneRACE study (first 160 participants) and from some 1,300 subjects provided by 6 global collaborators. Where available, HLA class I and class II types were taken from metadata supplied by the sample provider and were not determined by assay-based typing. The sample metadata nearly always contained a de-identified subject ID, COVID-19 status, age in years and sex. Subjects who had been exposed to COVID-19, were actively infected with it, or had recovered from it provided the deeply sampled blood TCRbeta repertoires that made up the dataset. Results and caveats for the whole study, not just this receptor: The quantity of clinical and demographic metadata differed by source and by participant and was supplied without curation.

At one collaborating source in Seattle, patients were enrolled during active infection and were followed longitudinally through the course of disease. The collaborating institutions used their own protocols to collect whole blood in K2EDTA tubes. Collaborator samples were shipped for TCRbeta analysis as frozen whole blood, isolated PBMCs, or DNA extracted from either sample type. As encoded in the germline V gene, CDR1 is SGHAT while CDR2 is FQNNGV. From its cysteine to its phenylalanine, the CDR3 spans 18 amino acids. The only DNA kept is the CDR3, 54 bases in frame from the first base. V is pruned by 0 bases and J by 2 bases, leaving 9 bases of the junction without a gene match. TCRbeta CDR3 regions were amplified from genomic DNA by means of the immunoSEQ Assay, a bias-controlled multiplex PCR. Processing in the source paper ran as follows. Nucleated cell counts per sample were estimated from amplification of reference gene primers within the assay. Sequence reads were collapsed and filtered to measure the absolute abundance of every unique TCRbeta CDR3 rearrangement. For each sample, productive Simpson clonality was calculated as the square root of Simpson's diversity index across productive rearrangements. Sourced from immuneACCESS, this table was stored by TCRdb with only in-frame sequences that have V and J called. A share of the clones is absent; for the studies checked, an unresolved V gene accounts for under half, and the remainder has no known explanation. The DNA gave D and trimming, while V, J and clone size come from that table. The table for this sample lists approximately 200,000 clones; 94% of them were counted only once. Of the sample, 0.76% is held by the ten largest clones.

As to this clone: Its antigen is still unknown. Per-base qualities were not stored, and no clone one base away is much larger.

The sequence is built from TRBV11-2 and TRBJ2-5; TRBD2 agrees with 10 junctional bases. The specimen sequenced was peripheral blood. This TCR was sampled from a man aged 25 to 40 with COVID-19, enrolled during active disease. The CDR3 loop reads CASSLDIIAGGHQETQYF. The nucleotide sequence reads TGTGCCAGCAGCTTAGATATAATAGCGGGGGGACATCAAGAGACCCAGTACTTC.